This T cell receptor beta chain was profiled in a study of T cell repertoires and HLA-DP antigens. Study-level background: One stimulator alloantigen differed from self by one groove amino acid; the other by ten.

V trimming: 5 bases; J trimming: 6 bases; junction bases outside the gene matches: 5. Per germline, CDR1 ENHRY and CDR2 SYGVKD. The CDR3 totals 15 residues. TCRdb's copy holds only in-frame clones and misses some; the assay was immunoSEQ multiplex PCR. The top ten hold less than 2% of the sample, which has approximately 100,000 clones, around nine tenths seen once. On this clone itself: What it recognizes is unknown.

Untouched CD4+ T cells were bead-isolated from PBMC at approximately 98% purity. General observations from the study: Naive and memory CD4+ cells were analysed together, not apart. A non-physiological HeLa system presented antigen to total CD4+ responders.

The TCR originated in a man aged 45-60 years in good health and CMV-seronegative. The chain links TRBV10-3 to TRBJ2-3; 13 bases fit TRBD2. Input material: CD4+ T cells from PBMCs. In nucleotides, the CDR3 is TGTGCCATCAGTCCGGGACTAGCGGGAACGGATACGCAGTATTTT. Protein: CAISPGLAGTDTQYF.